Listed below are T cell receptor beta chains from one sample, sequenced in a study of blood T cells in healthy people across ages. TCRdb analysed the 5' RACE reads with MiXCR anew, one entry per CDR3 protein. The sample contains approximately 1.5 million distinct CDR3 sequences, around 40% of which appear only once. Sequencing was performed on blood. These receptors all come from a woman aged 18-29 years in good health. The CDR3 runs from the conserved cysteine through the conserved F or W. D genes are given only for firm matches. Clone size is not always given. Where it is, it says once, few, many or a class for expanded clones.

DNA	CDR3	D	V	J	size
TGCAGTGCTAGAGATGCAGTAACCGGGGAGCTGTTTTTT	CSARDAVTGELFF	.	TRBV20-1	TRBJ2-2	.
TGCGCCAGCAGCTCCAATAGCGGGAGACCCACAGATACGCAGTATTTT	CASSSNSGRPTDTQYF	TRBD2	TRBV5-1	TRBJ2-3	.
TGCGCCAGCAGCCTCCACAACGGGAGGGAGCAGCCCCAGCATTTT	CASSLHNGREQPQHF	.	TRBV4-3	TRBJ1-5	.
TGTGCCAGCAGTAACAGTTTCGGCAATGAGCAGTTCTTC	CASSNSFGNEQFF	.	TRBV12-3/TRBV12-4	TRBJ2-1	few
TGTGCCAGCAGCGTAGGCCACAGGGGGCCAGATACGCAGTATTTT	CASSVGHRGPDTQYF	TRBD1	TRBV9	TRBJ2-3	few
TGTGCCAGCAGTGAATCGCGACAGGCCTACACCGGGGAGCTGTTTTTT	CASSESRQAYTGELFF	.	TRBV25-1	TRBJ2-2	few
TGTGCCAGCAGTTCCCCGGGACTAGCGCCTTCCTACGAGCAGTACTTC	CASSSPGLAPSYEQYF	TRBD2	TRBV6-6	TRBJ2-7	few
TGTGCCAGCAGTTACTCGATGGTTTTGGGGGATGTGAACATTGAGCAGTTCTTC	CASSYSMVLGDVNIEQFF	.	TRBV6-5	TRBJ2-1	few
TGTGCCAGCAGCTTAGGGCCCCTACGTACGCAGTATTTT	CASSLGPLRTQYF	.	TRBV7-6	TRBJ2-3	.
TGTGCCAGCAGCATTGGACTAGGGCTCACAGATACGCAGTATTTT	CASSIGLGLTDTQYF	TRBD2	TRBV11-2	TRBJ2-3	.
TGCAGCGTTTATTTGGATAATGAAAAACTGTTTTTT	CSVYLDNEKLFF	.	TRBV29-1	TRBJ1-4	many
TGTGCCAGCAGTCCGGGACAGGGTAGGAGAAACACCATATATTTT	CASSPGQGRRNTIYF	TRBD1	TRBV12-3/TRBV12-4	TRBJ1-3	.
TGCAGCGGACTAGGGGACAGCTCCTACGAGCAGTACTTC	CSGLGDSSYEQYF	.	TRBV29-1	TRBJ2-7	once
TGTGCCAGCAGCTTGCTTCCCAAGGGAACTGAAGCTTTCTTT	CASSLLPKGTEAFF	.	TRBV7-2	TRBJ1-1	many
TGTGCCAGCAGGGCACAGGGCCCGGCTAGAGACTACGAGCAGTACTTC	CASRAQGPARDYEQYF	.	TRBV3-1	TRBJ2-7	.
TGCAGTGCTAGAGATGGGCTAAGCACAGATACGCAGTATTTT	CSARDGLSTDTQYF	.	TRBV20-1	TRBJ2-3	few
TGCGCCAGCAGCCACAGGGGCGACTATGGCTACACCTTC	CASSHRGDYGYTF	.	TRBV4-1	TRBJ1-2	few
TGTGCCAGCAGCACTTGGACAAACTCCTACGAGCAGTACTTC	CASSTWTNSYEQYF	.	TRBV9	TRBJ2-7	.
TGTGCCAGCAGTGAGGGCGAACGGGGTAGCAATCAGCCCCAGCATTTT	CASSEGERGSNQPQHF	.	TRBV25-1	TRBJ1-5	few
TGCAGCGTGGCTAGCGGGAGTTACGAGCAGTACTTC	CSVASGSYEQYF	TRBD2	TRBV29-1	TRBJ2-7	many
TGTGCCTGGAGTGGCGCACGGTTAATTAACGAGCAGTACTTC	CAWSGARLINEQYF	.	TRBV30	TRBJ2-7	few
TGTGCTAGTGGTTTGGTACTCGGGGCCGGGAGGGGTCGCACAGATACGCAGTATTTT	CASGLVLGAGRGRTDTQYF	TRBD2	TRBV12-5	TRBJ2-3	once
TGTGCCAGCAGTTTAGGAAACCCCTACAATGAGCAGTTCTTC	CASSLGNPYNEQFF	.	TRBV27	TRBJ2-1	few
TGTGCTAGTCTTGACAGGGGCCCAGGGACCCAGTACTTC	CASLDRGPGTQYF	TRBD1	TRBV12-5	TRBJ2-5	.
TGTGCCTTACGGACAGGGGACAGGTATTCACCCCTCCACTTT	CALRTGDRYSPLHF	TRBD1	TRBV30	TRBJ1-6	few
TGTGCCAGCAGCTTTACGGGTAGCGGCGATGAGCAGTACTTC	CASSFTGSGDEQYF	.	TRBV7-9	TRBJ2-7	.
TGTGCCAGCAGTTTTGGAACGAACGAGCAGTACTTC	CASSFGTNEQYF	.	TRBV6-5	TRBJ2-7	.
TGCAGCGTTGAAGGGTTTCTAGCGGACCACAATGAGCAGTTCTTC	CSVEGFLADHNEQFF	TRBD2	TRBV29-1	TRBJ2-1	.
TGCGCCAGCAGCCAAGGAGCGGGAAAGAGTACCTACAATGAGCAGTTCTTC	CASSQGAGKSTYNEQFF	TRBD2	TRBV4-3	TRBJ2-1	few
TGTGCCAGCAGCTCCAGGGGTCCCCTTTACAATGAGCAGTACTTC	CASSSRGPLYNEQYF	.	TRBV5-5	TRBJ2-7	.
TGCAGTGCTAGAGGAGCAGGGGATAGTTCCTACGAGCAGTACTTC	CSARGAGDSSYEQYF	.	TRBV20-1	TRBJ2-7	few
TGTGCCAGCAGTTTGTTTGCAGGGATCTACGAGCAGTACTTC	CASSLFAGIYEQYF	.	TRBV28	TRBJ2-7	.
TGTGCCAGCAGCTCAGTGGGACGACAGCCCCAGCATTTT	CASSSVGRQPQHF	.	TRBV11-1	TRBJ1-5	few
TGTGCCAGCAGTTGGGGGACAGGGAGAGCCGGGGAGCTGTTTTTT	CASSWGTGRAGELFF	TRBD1	TRBV27	TRBJ2-2	.
TGTGCCAGCAGTGGGTCCAGGGGAAGAGTCACTGAAGCTTTCTTT	CASSGSRGRVTEAFF	.	TRBV6-5	TRBJ1-1	few